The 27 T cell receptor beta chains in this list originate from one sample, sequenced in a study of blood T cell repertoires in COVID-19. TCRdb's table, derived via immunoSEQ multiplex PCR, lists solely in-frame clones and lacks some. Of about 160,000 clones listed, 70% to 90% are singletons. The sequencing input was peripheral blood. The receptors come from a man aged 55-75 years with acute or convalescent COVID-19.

CDR3 region: CASSLGLEEGTGELFF. The CDR3 region has the DNA TGTGCCAGCAGCTTAGGACTAGAGGAGGGTACCGGGGAGCTGTTTTTT. V usage is TRBV5-6 and J usage is TRBJ2-2; 7 bases fit TRBD2. The CDR3 spans 16 residues. Germline V CDR1 and CDR2: SGHDT, YYEEEE. Losses at the gene ends were 2 bases for V and 5 bases for J; bases not matched to a gene: 9.

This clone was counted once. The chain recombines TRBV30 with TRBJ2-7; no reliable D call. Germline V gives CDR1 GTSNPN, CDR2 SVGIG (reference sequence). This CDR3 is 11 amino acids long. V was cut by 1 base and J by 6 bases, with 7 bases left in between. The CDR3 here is CAWSARVEQYF. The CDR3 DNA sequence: TGTGCCTGGAGTGCCCGGGTCGAGCAGTACTTC. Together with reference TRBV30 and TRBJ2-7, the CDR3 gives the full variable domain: SQTIHQWPATLVQPVGSPLSLECTVEGTSNPNLYWYRQAAGRGLQLLFYSVGIGQISSEVPQNLSASRPQDRQFILSSKKLLLSDSGFYLCAWSARVEQYFGPGTRLTVT.

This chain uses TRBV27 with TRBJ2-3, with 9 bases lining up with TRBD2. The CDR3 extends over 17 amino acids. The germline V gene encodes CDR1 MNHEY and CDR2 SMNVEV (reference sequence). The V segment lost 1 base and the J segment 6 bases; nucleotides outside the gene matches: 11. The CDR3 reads CASSLLDSGGLVDTQYF. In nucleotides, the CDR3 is TGTGCCAGCAGTTTATTAGACAGCGGGGGGTTGGTTGATACGCAGTATTTT.

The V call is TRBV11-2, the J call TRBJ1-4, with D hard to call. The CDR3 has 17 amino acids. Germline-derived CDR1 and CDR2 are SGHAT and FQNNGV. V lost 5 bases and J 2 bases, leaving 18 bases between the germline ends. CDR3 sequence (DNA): TGTGCCAGCAGCCCTTGGGCCCGAAGGTCGACTAATGAAAAACTGTTTTTT. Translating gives CASSPWARRSTNEKLFF. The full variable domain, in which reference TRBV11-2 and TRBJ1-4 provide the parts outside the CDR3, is EAGVAQSPRYKIIEKRQSVAFWCNPISGHATLYWYQQILGQGPKLLIQFQNNGVVDDSQLPKDRFSAERLKGVDSTLKIQPAKLEDSAVYLCASSPWARRSTNEKLFFGSGTQLSVL.

CDR3 amino acids: CASSPAGGRTETQYF. The CDR3 DNA is TGTGCCAGCAGCCCCGCGGGGGGGCGGACCGAGACCCAGTACTTC. The gene calls are TRBV6-2 or TRBV6-3 and TRBJ2-5; 9 bases agree with TRBD2. There are 15 residues in the CDR3. Germline loops: CDR1 MNHEY, CDR2 SVGEGT. The ends lost 6 bases at V and 5 bases at J; junction bases unmatched: 10.

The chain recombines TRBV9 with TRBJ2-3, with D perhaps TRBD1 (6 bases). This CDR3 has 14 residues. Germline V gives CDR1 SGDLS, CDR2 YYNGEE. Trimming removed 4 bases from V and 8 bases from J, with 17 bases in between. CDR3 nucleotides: TGTGCCAGCAGCCCGACAAGGGAACAGGGTACGCAGTATTTT. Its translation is CASSPTREQGTQYF.

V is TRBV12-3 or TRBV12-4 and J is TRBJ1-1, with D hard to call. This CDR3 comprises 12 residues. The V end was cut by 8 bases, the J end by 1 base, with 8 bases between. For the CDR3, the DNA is TGTGCCAGCTCCCCGGGGAACACTGAAGCTTTCTTT. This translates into CASSPGNTEAFF.

CDR3 in DNA: TGTGCCAGCAGCTTAGGAGGGACAGGCACGGGTGGCTACACCTTC. The encoded protein is CASSLGGTGTGGYTF. The chain has TRBV7-2 and TRBJ1-2; 8 bases fit TRBD1. Trimming took 1 base from V and 7 from J; bases not matched to a gene: 8. Germline-derived CDR1 and CDR2 are SGHTA and FQGNSA. The CDR3 loop spans 15 amino acids.

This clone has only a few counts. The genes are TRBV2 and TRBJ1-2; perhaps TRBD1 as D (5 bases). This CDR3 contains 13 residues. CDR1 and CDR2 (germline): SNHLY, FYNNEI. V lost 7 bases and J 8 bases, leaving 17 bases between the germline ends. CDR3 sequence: CASNLRAANGYTF. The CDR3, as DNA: TGTGCCAGCAATCTCAGGGCGGCTAACGGCTACACCTTC.

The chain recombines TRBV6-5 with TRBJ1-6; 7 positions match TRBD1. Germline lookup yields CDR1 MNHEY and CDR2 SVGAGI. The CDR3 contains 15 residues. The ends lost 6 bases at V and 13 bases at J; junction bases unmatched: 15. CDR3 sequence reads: CASRLDRQGEGPLHF. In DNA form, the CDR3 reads TGTGCCAGCAGGTTAGACCGACAGGGAGAGGGGCCCCTCCACTTT.

The CDR3 sequence is CASSYLFSYNEQFF. CDR3 nucleotide sequence: TGTGCCAGTAGTTATCTCTTCTCCTACAATGAGCAGTTCTTC. The chain carries TRBV19 and TRBJ2-1; no clear D gene. The CDR3 totals 14 residues. Trimming removed 5 bases at V and 0 bases at J, with 8 bases between. Germline CDR1 reads LNHDA; CDR2 reads SQIVND (reference sequence).

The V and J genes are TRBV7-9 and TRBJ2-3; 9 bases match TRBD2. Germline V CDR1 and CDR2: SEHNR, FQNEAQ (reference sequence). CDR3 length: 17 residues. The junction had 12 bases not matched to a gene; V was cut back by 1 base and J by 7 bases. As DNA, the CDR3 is TGTGCCAGCAGCTTAGGTAGATTGAGCGGGGGGTTGAATACGCAGTATTTT. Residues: CASSLGRLSGGLNTQYF.

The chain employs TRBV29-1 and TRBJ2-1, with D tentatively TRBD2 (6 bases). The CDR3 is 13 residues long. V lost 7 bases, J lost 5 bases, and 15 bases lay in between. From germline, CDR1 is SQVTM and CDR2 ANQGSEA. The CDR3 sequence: CSGDFRGDNEQFF. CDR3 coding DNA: TGCAGCGGGGACTTCCGCGGAGACAATGAGCAGTTCTTC.

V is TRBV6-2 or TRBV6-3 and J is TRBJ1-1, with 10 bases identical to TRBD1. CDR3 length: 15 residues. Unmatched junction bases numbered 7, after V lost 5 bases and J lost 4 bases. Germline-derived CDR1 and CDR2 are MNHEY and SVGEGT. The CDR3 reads CASSKPGQGTTEAFF. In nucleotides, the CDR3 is TGTGCCAGCAGTAAACCGGGACAGGGGACCACTGAAGCTTTCTTT.

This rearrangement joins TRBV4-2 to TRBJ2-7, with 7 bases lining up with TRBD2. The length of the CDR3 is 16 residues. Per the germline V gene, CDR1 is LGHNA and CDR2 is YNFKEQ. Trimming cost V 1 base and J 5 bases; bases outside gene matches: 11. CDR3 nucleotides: TGTGCCAGCAGCCAAGGACTAGCTTTATCTGGGGACGAGCAGTACTTC. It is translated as CASSQGLALSGDEQYF.

The chain's CDR3 is CATSDSGTGGAGNQPQHF. As DNA, the CDR3 is TGTGCCACCAGTGATTCAGGGACAGGGGGCGCTGGAAATCAGCCCCAGCATTTT. V gene TRBV24-1 combines with J gene TRBJ1-5; 12 nucleotides match TRBD1. Germline CDR1 reads KGHDR; CDR2 reads SFDVKD. With 2 bases clipped from V and 4 bases from J, the junction kept 8 bases outside the gene matches. CDR3 length equals 18 residues.

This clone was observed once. CDR3 coding DNA: TGTGCCACCAGCAGAAAGACAGGGGCCGGTGGCGAGCAGTACTTC. Amino acids: CATSRKTGAGGEQYF. J is TRBJ2-7 and V is TRBV15; 8 nucleotides agree with TRBD1. Germline V gene sequence: CDR1 LNHNV, CDR2 YYDKDF (reference sequence). V lost 2 bases to trimming and J lost 6 bases; unmatched junction nucleotides: 9. The CDR3 is 15 residues long.

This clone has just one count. As DNA, the CDR3 is TGTGCCAGCAGTGAGTGGCAGACCTACGAGCAGTACTTC. Protein: CASSEWQTYEQYF. The chain is built from TRBV2 and TRBJ2-7; no definite D call. V was trimmed by 3 bases and J by 2 bases, leaving 8 bases between them. Per germline, CDR1 SNHLY and CDR2 FYNNEI. The CDR3 has 13 residues.

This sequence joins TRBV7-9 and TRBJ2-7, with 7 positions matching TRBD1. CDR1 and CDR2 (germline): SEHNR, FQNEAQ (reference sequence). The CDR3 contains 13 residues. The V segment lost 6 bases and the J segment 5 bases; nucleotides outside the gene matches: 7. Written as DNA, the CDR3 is TGTGCCAGCAGGAAGGAAGGGGGCGACGAGCAGTACTTC. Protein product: CASRKEGGDEQYF.

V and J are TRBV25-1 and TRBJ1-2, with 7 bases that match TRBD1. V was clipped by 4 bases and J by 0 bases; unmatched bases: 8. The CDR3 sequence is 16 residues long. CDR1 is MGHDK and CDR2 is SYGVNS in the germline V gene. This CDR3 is CASSGAGGNPNYGYTF. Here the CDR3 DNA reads TGTGCCAGCAGTGGAGCAGGGGGAAACCCTAACTATGGCTACACCTTC.

CDR3: CASSDRQEYTGELFF. CDR3 coding DNA: TGTGCCAGCAGCGACCGACAGGAATACACCGGGGAGCTGTTTTTT. The rearrangement joins TRBV2 to TRBJ2-2; TRBD1 might be the D (6 bases). The V end lost 6 bases, the J end lost 3 bases, and 14 bases lay between the germline ends. CDR3 length: 15 amino acids. The germline CDR1 and CDR2 sequences are SNHLY and FYNNEI.

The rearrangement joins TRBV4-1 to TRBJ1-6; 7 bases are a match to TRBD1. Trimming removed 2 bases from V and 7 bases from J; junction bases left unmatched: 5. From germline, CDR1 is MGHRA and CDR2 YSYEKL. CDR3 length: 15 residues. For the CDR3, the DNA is TGCGCCAGCAGCCAACTCCGGGACAGAAATTCACCCCTCCACTTT. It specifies CASSQLRDRNSPLHF.

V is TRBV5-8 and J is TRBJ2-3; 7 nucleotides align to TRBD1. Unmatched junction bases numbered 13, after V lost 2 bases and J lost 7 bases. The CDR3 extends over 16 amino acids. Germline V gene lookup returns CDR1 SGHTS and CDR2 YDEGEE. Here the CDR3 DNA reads TGTGCCAGCAGCTTACGTGGCACCCTGGGACAGAATACGCAGTATTTT. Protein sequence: CASSLRGTLGQNTQYF.

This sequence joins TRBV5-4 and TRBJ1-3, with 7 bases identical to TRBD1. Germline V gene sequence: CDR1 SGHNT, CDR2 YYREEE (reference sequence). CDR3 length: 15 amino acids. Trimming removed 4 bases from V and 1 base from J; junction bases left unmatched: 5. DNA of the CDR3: TGTGCCAGCAGCCCCCAGGGGGGTTCTGGAAACACCATATATTTT. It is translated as CASSPQGGSGNTIYF. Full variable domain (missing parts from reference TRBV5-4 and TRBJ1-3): ETGVTQSPTHLIKTRGQQVTLRCSSQSGHNTVSWYQQALGQGPQFIFQYYREEENGRGNFPPRFSGLQFPNYSSELNVNALELDDSALYLCASSPQGGSGNTIYFGEGSWLTVV.

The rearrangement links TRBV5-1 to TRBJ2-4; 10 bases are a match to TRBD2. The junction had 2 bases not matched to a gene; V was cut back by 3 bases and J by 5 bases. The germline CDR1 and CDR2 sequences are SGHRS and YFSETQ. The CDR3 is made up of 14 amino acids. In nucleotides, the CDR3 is TGCGCCAGCAGCTACAGCGGGGGGGAAAACATTCAGTACTTC. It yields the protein CASSYSGGENIQYF.

As DNA, the CDR3 is TGTGCCAGCAGCCTGTCGACAGGGGCGAGCGAAAAACTGTTTTTT. Translating gives CASSLSTGASEKLFF. The chain recombines TRBV5-5 with TRBJ1-4; 8 bases are a match to TRBD1. Germline CDR1 and CDR2: SGHKS and YYEKEE (reference sequence). This CDR3 is built from 15 residues. The J segment lost 8 bases and the V segment lost 4 bases, leaving 10 bases of the junction unmatched.

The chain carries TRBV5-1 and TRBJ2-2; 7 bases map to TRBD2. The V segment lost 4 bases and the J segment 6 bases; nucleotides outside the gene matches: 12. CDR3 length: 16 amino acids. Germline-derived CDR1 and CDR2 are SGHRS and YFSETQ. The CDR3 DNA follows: TGCGCCAGCAGCCCGGGGGGTTCGCGGTTTCCCGGGGAGCTGTTTTTT. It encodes CASSPGGSRFPGELFF.